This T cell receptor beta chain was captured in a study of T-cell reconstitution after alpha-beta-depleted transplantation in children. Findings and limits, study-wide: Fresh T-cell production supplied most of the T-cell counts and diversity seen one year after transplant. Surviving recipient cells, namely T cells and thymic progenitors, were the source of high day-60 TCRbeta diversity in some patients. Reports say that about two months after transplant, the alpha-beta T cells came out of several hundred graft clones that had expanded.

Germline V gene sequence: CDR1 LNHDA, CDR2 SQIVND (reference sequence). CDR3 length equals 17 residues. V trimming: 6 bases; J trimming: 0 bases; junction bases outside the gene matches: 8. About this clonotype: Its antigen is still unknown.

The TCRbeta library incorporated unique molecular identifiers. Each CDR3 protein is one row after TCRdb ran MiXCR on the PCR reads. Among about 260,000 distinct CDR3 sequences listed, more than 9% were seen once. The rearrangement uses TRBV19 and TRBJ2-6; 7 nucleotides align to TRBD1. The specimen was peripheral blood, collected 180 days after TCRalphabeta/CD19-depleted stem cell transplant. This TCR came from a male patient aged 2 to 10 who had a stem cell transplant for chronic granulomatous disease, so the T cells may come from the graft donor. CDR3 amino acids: CASRHRGSDSGANVLTF. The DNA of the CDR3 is TGTGCCAGTAGGCACAGGGGATCAGACTCTGGGGCCAACGTCCTGACTTTC.